This T cell receptor (beta chain) was sequenced in a study of cytomegalovirus exposure and HLA in healthy donors. Study outcomes and limitations: The only immune exposure information that was available was CMV serostatus.

V was cut by 3 bases and J by 1 base, with 11 bases left in between. CDR1 is PRHDT and CDR2 is FYEKMQ in the germline V gene (reference sequence). This CDR3 region has 15 residues. The table lists this clone with a few counts. Its antigen remains unknown. The PCR made use of 60 Vbeta and 13 Jbeta primers. Profiled with immunoSEQ multiplex PCR; TCRdb holds only in-frame clones, not every one. This table holds under 200,000 clones, approximately 80% found once. Donors had nominal health at sampling but likely had unrecorded immune exposures. This receptor was obtained from a male donor in good health and CMV-seropositive. The sample comprised PBMCs. The V gene is TRBV13, the J gene TRBJ2-3; no clear D gene. The CDR3 bases are TGTGCCAGCAGCTTTACAGAGTCGGGCACAGATACGCAGTATTTT. Translating gives CASSFTESGTDTQYF.